The entry that follows covers one TCR beta chain sequence. The data originate from a study of blood T cell repertoires in COVID-19. Study summary: Nucleic acid was either cDNA or gDNA, and it came from T cells, B-cell-depleted T cells, or PBMCs.

Trimming cost V 3 bases and J 0 bases, with 9 bases left between them. CDR3 length: 15 amino acids. Germline V CDR1 and CDR2: MDHEN, SYDVKM. All enrollees were about 18 to 90 years old and from fewer than 30 US areas. Assignment of participants to cohorts was predicated upon participant-reported clinical history. In Cohort 3, a recovered donor had either two negative PCRs, clearance, or symptom resolution. The assay was immunoSEQ multiplex PCR, and TCRdb's table has in-frame clones only and misses some. The data hold 150,000 to 200,000 clones, with approximately 80% observed a single time. The sequence came from a man aged 50 or older who had recovered from COVID-19. The J gene is TRBJ1-3, the V gene TRBV28; no firm D call. Sequenced sample: PBMCs or T cells enriched from blood (not recorded which). The CDR3 here is CASSFSQYSGNTIYF. Here the CDR3 DNA reads TGTGCCAGCAGTTTTTCGCAGTACTCTGGAAACACCATATATTTT.